This T cell receptor (beta chain) originates from a study of blood T cell repertoires in COVID-19 (TCRdb year 2020). For the wider study: Collaborator samples came from the United States, Italy and Spain and covered acute and convalescent phases of COVID-19. Nearly every sample came with metadata listing a de-identified subject ID, COVID-19 status, age in years and sex. The samples were drawn from two sources: the first 160 participants of the ongoing ImmuneRACE study, and over 1,000 subjects contributed by 6 global collaborators. A freely available public database, intended as a resource for researchers studying the immune response to SARS-CoV-2, is where the repertoires were released. Deeply sampled blood TCRbeta repertoires from subjects exposed to, actively infected with, or recovered from COVID-19 were included in the dataset. Where available, HLA class I and class II types were taken from metadata supplied by the sample provider and were not determined by assay-based typing. The prospective study material was composed of cDNA or gDNA derived from T cells, B-cell-depleted T cells, or PBMCs.

V loses 1 base of germline sequence and J loses 1 base, and the interval between the two ends is 10 bases. For CDR1 and CDR2, the germline V gene (reference sequence) lists SEHNR and FQNEAQ. The CDR3 measures 15 amino acids from cysteine to phenylalanine. Only the CDR3 DNA stays, 45 bases, in frame from base 1. The study at large found these results: Clinical and demographic metadata were provided uncurated, with the amount varying by source and participant.

A word on this clone: The antigen it binds to is not known. No base quality information exists; no much larger clone differs at one position.

The collaborating institutions used their own protocols to collect whole blood in K2EDTA tubes. For TCRbeta analysis, collaborator samples were shipped as frozen whole blood, as isolated PBMCs, or as DNA extracted from either sample type. The immunoSEQ Assay, a bias-controlled multiplex PCR, was used to amplify TCRbeta CDR3 regions from genomic DNA. As for the authors' bioinformatics: Within the assay, amplification of reference gene primers was used to estimate how many nucleated cells each sample contained. To quantify the absolute abundance of each unique TCRbeta CDR3 rearrangement, sequence reads were collapsed and filtered. Productive Simpson clonality was computed per sample as the square root of Simpson's diversity index over productive rearrangements. Entries here come from immuneACCESS through TCRdb and include only in-frame sequences with V and J called. Some clones fail to appear in such tables; in the studies checked, an unresolved V gene covers under half of the shortfall, and the cause of the remainder is unknown. V and J calls and clone size are as listed in that table; D and trimming were resolved from the DNA. The sample yields about 24,000 clones; about 89% were counted once. The ten most abundant clones make up roughly 4.8% of the sample.

This receptor was obtained from a man aged 50-60 years with active COVID-19. The sequenced sample consisted of peripheral blood. The chain joins TRBV7-9 to TRBJ2-5; the D segment could be TRBD1, given 5 matching bases. The sequenced DNA: TGTGCCAGCAGCTTAGAAGGTGGGGCCCAAGAGACCCAGTACTTC. Translated, this is CASSLEGGAQETQYF.